The 21 T cell receptor beta chains in this list originate from one sample, sequenced in a study of regulatory T cells in long-lasting Graves disease. Arm-PCR of CDR3 regions with iRepertoire HTBI primers generated TCR beta libraries. TCRdb reprocessed the multiplex PCR reads with MiXCR, giving one entry per CDR3 protein. The table lists under 800,000 distinct CDR3 sequences, around 17% of them singletons. Sample time point: newly diagnosed GD, antithyroid drugs for less than 3 months. The TCR library was made from RNA extracted from PBMCs. These sequences were also reported in another study, on T cells in Graves' hyperthyroidism and ophthalmopathy.

The sequencing here drew on peripheral blood mononuclear cells (PBMCs), taken at new diagnosis, from a patient treated with antithyroid drugs. These receptors originate from a woman aged 25 to 45 with Graves disease.

This clonotype turned up a few times. The V and J genes are TRBV13 and TRBJ1-6; no definite D call. Looked up from germline, CDR1 is PRHDT and CDR2 is FYEKMQ (reference sequence). The CDR3 length is 14 residues. With 1 base removed from V and 10 bases from J, the gap between germline ends came to 11 bases. CDR3 bases: TGTGCCAGCAGCTTAGTGTCGGGAAGGTCACCCCTCCACTTT. It translates to CASSLVSGRSPLHF.

V is TRBV20-1 and J is TRBJ2-7; unclear D gene. Per germline, CDR1 DFQATT and CDR2 SNEGSKA (reference sequence). This CDR3 region has 10 residues. V gave up 0 bases and J gave up 5 bases, with 2 bases separating them. The CDR3 sequence is CSARDDEQYF. The CDR3 DNA sequence: TGCAGTGCTAGAGATGACGAGCAGTACTTC.

This clonotype was counted at least ten times. The J gene is TRBJ2-1, the V gene TRBV7-8; D possibly uses TRBD1 or TRBD2 (5 bases each). The length of the CDR3 is 16 residues. Trimming shortened V by 1 base and J by 3 bases, and 13 bases separated the two germline ends. Germline V gives CDR1 SGHVS, CDR2 FQNEAQ. The CDR3 is CASSLGSTGLYNEQFF. In DNA, the CDR3 is TGTGCCAGCAGCTTAGGTTCAACAGGACTCTACAATGAGCAGTTCTTC.

This clonotype has just a few counts. The rearrangement joins TRBV3-1 to TRBJ2-1; 11 bases match TRBD1. The germline V gene encodes CDR1 LGHDT and CDR2 YNNKEL (reference sequence). The CDR3 is made up of 13 amino acids. Trimming at V came to 8 bases and at J to 5 bases, leaving 2 bases not matched to a gene. CDR3: CASRDRGNNEQFF. The CDR3 nucleotides are TGTGCCAGCCGGGACAGGGGGAACAATGAGCAGTTCTTC.

This clonotype came up many times. The CDR3 bases are TGTGCCAGCAGCCAAGCTACCCTGAACACTGAAGCTTTCTTT. Protein sequence: CASSQATLNTEAFF. J is TRBJ1-1 and V is TRBV3-1; D gene unclear. The CDR3 sequence is 14 residues long. Trimming shortened V by 1 base and J by 0 bases, and 6 bases separated the two germline ends. Germline V gene lookup returns CDR1 LGHDT and CDR2 YNNKEL (reference sequence).

The table lists this clonotype with a few counts. The rearrangement links TRBV6-1 to TRBJ1-1; D is undetermined. Germline V gene data show CDR1 as MNHNS and CDR2 as SASEGT. Deletions cut 8 bases from V and 3 bases from J, with 7 bases between. There are 11 residues in the CDR3. CDR3 loop: CASYEDTEAFF. The CDR3 DNA sequence: TGTGCCAGCTATGAGGACACTGAAGCTTTCTTT.

The CDR3 sequence is CASSHTPWDSYGYTF. The CDR3 nucleotides are TGTGCCAGCAGCCACACCCCCTGGGACAGCTATGGCTACACCTTC. The chain combines TRBV3-1 with TRBJ1-2, with 7 bases matching TRBD1. V trimming: 3 bases; J trimming: 4 bases; junction bases outside the gene matches: 8. Germline lookup yields CDR1 LGHDT and CDR2 YNNKEL (reference sequence). The CDR3 consists of 15 residues.

In its sample, this clonotype was seen many times. The chain recombines TRBV11-3 with TRBJ2-1, with 10 nucleotides matching TRBD1. CDR1 is SGHNT, CDR2 YENEEA, per germline. Germline trimming cut 5 bases from V and 6 bases from J; bases unmatched to any gene: 7. The CDR3 is 15 amino acids. CDR3 coding DNA: TGTGCCAGCAGCGTCCGGGACAGGGGACCCAATGAGCAGTTCTTC. Amino acids: CASSVRDRGPNEQFF.

This clonotype has ten or more counts. The chain has TRBV20-1 and TRBJ1-5; D is ambiguous. Trimming shortened V by 0 bases and J by 4 bases, and 4 bases separated the two germline ends. The CDR3 spans 12 residues. Germline values: CDR1 DFQATT, CDR2 SNEGSKA (reference sequence). In nucleotides, the CDR3 is TGCAGTGCTAGAGACCGTAATCAGCCCCAGCATTTT. Its translation is CSARDRNQPQHF.

There are a few counts of this clonotype. A single base separates this from a much larger clone, so it may be a read error. This is likely a read error, given that the CDR3 carries no conserved phenylalanine or tryptophan at its end. The chain uses TRBV20-1 and TRBJ1-1, with 7 bases lining up with TRBD1. Germline assignment: CDR1 DFQATT and CDR2 SNEGSKA (reference sequence). The CDR3 runs to 13 residues. The V segment lost 7 bases and the J segment 4 bases; nucleotides outside the gene matches: 9. CDR3 region: CSVAQGDATEAFL. The DNA for the CDR3 is TGCAGTGTTGCCCAGGGGGACGCCACTGAAGCTTTCCTT.

The table lists this clonotype with many counts. The chain recombines TRBV11-2 with TRBJ2-1; TRBD2 might be the D (5 bases). This CDR3 spans 15 amino acids. With 2 bases removed from V and 10 bases from J, the gap between germline ends came to 18 bases. Germline assignment: CDR1 SGHAT and CDR2 FQNNGV. CDR3 nucleotides: TGTGCCAGCAGCTTACGAGAACTAGTACGTGGGGAGCAGTTCTTC. Protein sequence: CASSLRELVRGEQFF.

The rearrangement joins TRBV7-9 to TRBJ2-2; TRBD1 matches at 10 bases. The V gene end was trimmed by 11 bases and the J gene end by 2 bases; junction bases not matched to a gene: 5. Germline-derived CDR1 and CDR2 are SEHNR and FQNEAQ (reference sequence). This CDR3 is built from 14 residues. The chain's CDR3 is CAVRDRGNTGELFF. DNA for the CDR3: TGTGCCGTCCGGGACAGGGGAAACACCGGGGAGCTGTTTTTT.

This clonotype was picked up a small number of times. V and J are TRBV9 and TRBJ2-7; 8 bases map to TRBD2. V shed 0 bases, J shed 3 bases, and the junction held 5 bases outside the gene matches. Germline-derived CDR1 and CDR2 are SGDLS and YYNGEE. This CDR3 comprises 15 residues. CDR3 bases: TGTGCCAGCAGCGTAGGAGAGCGGGAGTTCTACGAGCAGTACTTC. It encodes CASSVGEREFYEQYF. The full variable domain, with the rest looked up from reference TRBV9 and TRBJ2-7, is DSGVTQTPKHLITATGQRVTLRCSPRSGDLSVYWYQQSLDQGLQFLIQYYNGEERAKGNILERFSAQQFPDLHSELNLSSLELGDSALYFCASSVGEREFYEQYFGPGTRLTVT.

This rearrangement joins TRBV6-5 to TRBJ1-6; D may be TRBD1 (5 bases). Trimming took off 8 bases at V and 0 bases at J, with 17 bases between the two ends. This CDR3 region has 17 residues. Germline V gene sequence: CDR1 MNHEY, CDR2 SVGAGI. The CDR3 here is CASGRVDSFSYNSPLHF. Written as DNA, the CDR3 is TGTGCCAGCGGCAGGGTGGACTCTTTCTCCTATAATTCACCCCTCCACTTT.

J is TRBJ1-2 and V is TRBV18; no firm D call. The germline CDR1 and CDR2 sequences are KGHSH and LQKENI. The CDR3 is made up of 12 amino acids. The V and J ends lost 4 bases and 8 bases respectively, with 11 bases between them. CDR3 amino acids: CASSRAVGGYTF. CDR3 in DNA: TGTGCCAGCTCACGGGCAGTTGGGGGCTACACCTTC.

This clonotype came up a few times. The junction and the germline gene differ at one end; a read error may be behind it. The rearrangement joins TRBV5-1 to TRBJ1-4; 8 positions match TRBD1. The CDR3 is made up of 15 amino acids. Per the germline V gene, CDR1 is SGHRS and CDR2 is YFSETQ. The CDR3 region is CASSLVTGVNEKLFF. Written as DNA, the CDR3 is TGTGCCAGCAGCTTGGTGACAGGGGTAAATGAAAAACTGTTTTTT.

This clonotype was observed once. V and J are TRBV9 and TRBJ2-1; D is unclear. Per the germline V gene, CDR1 is SGDLS and CDR2 is YYNGEE. The CDR3 is 13 residues long. The ends were cut back, 4 bases at V and 9 bases at J, with 14 bases in the middle. In DNA form, the CDR3 reads TGTGCCAGCAGCCTTGACCAGGTCGGTGAGCAGTTCTTC. It encodes CASSLDQVGEQFF.

This rearrangement joins TRBV27 to TRBJ2-7, with 7 bases fitting TRBD1. This CDR3 region has 15 residues. After removal of 6 bases from V and 5 bases from J, the junction contained 13 bases not matched to a gene. CDR1 and CDR2 from the germline V gene are MNHEY and SMNVEV (reference sequence). CDR3 amino acids: CASRPLRGFFDEQYF. The CDR3 region has the DNA TGTGCCAGCAGGCCTCTCAGGGGGTTTTTCGACGAGCAGTACTTC.

This clonotype occurred a few times. This chain connects TRBV11-2 to TRBJ2-3, with D perhaps matching TRBD1 (6 bases). Trimming took off 2 bases at V and 12 bases at J, with 15 bases between the two ends. CDR1 is SGHAT, CDR2 FQNNGV, per germline. The CDR3 runs to 13 residues. This CDR3 is CASSLFIRGRQYF. In nucleotides, the CDR3 is TGTGCCAGCAGCTTATTTATCAGGGGCCGACAGTATTTT.

The sample holds many counts of this clonotype. This chain links TRBV2 with TRBJ2-3, with 12 bases matching TRBD2. The CDR3 length is 15 residues. Germline CDR1 and CDR2: SNHLY and FYNNEI. After removal of 6 bases from V and 0 bases from J, the junction contained 1 base not matched to a gene. The CDR3 sequence is CASRGTSGSTDTQYF. As DNA, the CDR3 is TGTGCCAGCAGGGGGACTAGCGGGAGCACAGATACGCAGTATTTT.

This clonotype has ten or more counts. In DNA, the CDR3 is TGTGCCAGCAGTTTTGGTGGGGTCGGGAAACACAATGAGCAGTTCTTC. Amino acid sequence: CASSFGGVGKHNEQFF. This rearrangement joins TRBV28 to TRBJ2-1, with D perhaps matching TRBD2 (5 bases). The CDR3 is made up of 16 amino acids. The ends were cut back, 3 bases at V and 5 bases at J, with 17 bases in the middle. Germline assignment: CDR1 MDHEN and CDR2 SYDVKM.